The T cell receptor beta chain under discussion was sequenced for a study of vaccination and CD4 T cells after COVID-19 (dated by TCRdb to between 2022 and 2023). Regarding the study in general: SARS-CoV-2 positivity had been established in the convalescent patients by nasal swab PCR, and mild disease was recorded in nine or ten of these patients and severe disease in one. Post-vaccine blood samples were collected a median of about 72 days after the second vaccine dose, ranging from roughly 13 to 250 days. Overlapping spike peptide pools from SARS-CoV-2 and from the common cold coronaviruses HCoV-NL63, HCoV-OC43 and HCoV-229E were used as culture stimuli. Control cultures used a CEFX viral epitope pool as positive control, an HIV-1 Nef peptide pool as negative control, or no peptide. In the convalescent cohort there were six males and four females, among whom were two Hispanic individuals, seven Caucasians, two Asians and one multiracial person. Post-COVID blood samples from convalescent patients were collected a median of around 100 days after diagnosis, with a range of roughly 35 to 170 days. Each participant got two doses of either the Pfizer-BioNTech BNT162b2 vaccine (n=8) or the Moderna mRNA-1273 vaccine (n=2). The spike-specific CD4+ TCR repertoire was compared before and after mRNA vaccination in nine to ten COVID-19 convalescent patients and a handful of infection-naive healthy vaccine recipients.

Results and caveats for the whole study, not just this receptor: The study included relatively few convalescent patients and did not analyze early timepoints after natural infection. Among convalescent patients, a median roughly 84% of the SARS-CoV-2-reactive clones seen after vaccination appeared only after vaccination, which suggests priming specific to the vaccine. Although the median number of SARS-CoV-2-reactive clonotypes went up from around 19 after infection to 38 after vaccination, the increase was not significant. In convalescent patients, nearly all vaccine-specific clones (304 of 307) were found to be mono-reactive for SARS-CoV-2 spike rather than cross-reactive with common cold coronaviruses.

The CDR3, cysteine through phenylalanine, is 15 amino acids long. Kept here is only the CDR3 DNA, which spans 45 bases and is read in frame from base 1. The germline V gene encodes CDR1 LGHNA and CDR2 YNFKEQ. After removal of 2 bases from V and 6 bases from J, the junction retains 5 bases not matched to a gene. Library preparation was by PCR. DNA from cultured CD4+ T cells was subjected to TCR sequencing with the Oncomine TCR Beta short-read assay at the Johns Hopkins FTIC core. The QIAamp micro DNA kit was used to extract genomic DNA from the cultured CD4+ T cells. Oncomine TCR Beta libraries made from cultured CD4+ T cells were pooled using unique dual indexes and sequenced on an Illumina iSeq 100. Concerning the study's data processing: Non-productive sequences were filtered out, and CDR3s that did not start with C, did not end with F or W, or were shorter than 7 amino acids were discarded. The MANAFEST web application was used to identify antigen-specific clonotypes by comparing peptide-stimulated wells against reference wells and other culture wells. Positive clones required FDR below 0.05, an odds ratio above 5, and productive frequency above 0.1% in at least two of three replicate wells. Cross-reactive clonotypes were defined as significantly expanded in both SARS-CoV-2 spike wells and at least one common cold coronavirus spike condition. Similarity between CDR3 sequences was evaluated in R version 3.6.1 using Levenshtein distances (stringdist) and unrooted phylogenetic trees (ape). TCRdb ran its own pipeline on the public reads, namely fastp trimming at Q25 and MiXCR clone calling, and kept in-frame beta chains. One record per CDR3 amino acid sequence lists the most common genes and DNA. Clone size and V and J calls follow TCRdb, not the original study. For this sample there are roughly 20,000 distinct CDR3 sequences; approximately 40% appear just once. The ten largest clones capture about 2.9% of the sample.

This clonotype was recorded a few times. It lacks a known antigen. No much larger clonotype is one base removed from it; base qualities were not supplied. The treatment or condition tag for this specimen amounts to: roughly 11-day PBMC culture with coronavirus spike peptide pools or control peptides (ViraFEST assay). The ViraFEST assay, used in the study, expanded antigen-specific T cells with peptide pools and then identified the expanded clonotypes through TCR sequencing. The positive SARS-CoV-2 PCR tests of the convalescent patients were dated from March to December 2020, before the Alpha, Beta and Delta variants emerged in the United States. Each well held 2.2 million or so PBMCs cultured in IMDM containing approximately 5.3% human AB serum and approximately 9.6 IU/ml IL-2, with around 9.2 ug/ml peptide pools added. On days 3 and 7, half of the culture medium was replaced with fresh IL-2-containing medium. After around 10 days of culture, CD4+ T cells were isolated by negative selection using the EasySep CD4+ T cell isolation kit. PBMCs were separated from whole blood using Ficoll-Paque Plus gradient centrifugation and then either used fresh or cryopreserved at -140C. Each culture condition was generally run in triplicate wells.

The sequence links TRBV4-2 to TRBJ2-7; the central 12 bases match TRBD1. This material consisted of CD4+ T cells from blood, cultured in vitro, taken after SARS-CoV-2 vaccination. This sequence was found in a human donor who had recovered from COVID-19. The DNA reads TGTGCCAGCAGCCAATGGCTGGGACAGGGGGCCGAGCAGTACTTC. Translation gives CASSQWLGQGAEQYF.